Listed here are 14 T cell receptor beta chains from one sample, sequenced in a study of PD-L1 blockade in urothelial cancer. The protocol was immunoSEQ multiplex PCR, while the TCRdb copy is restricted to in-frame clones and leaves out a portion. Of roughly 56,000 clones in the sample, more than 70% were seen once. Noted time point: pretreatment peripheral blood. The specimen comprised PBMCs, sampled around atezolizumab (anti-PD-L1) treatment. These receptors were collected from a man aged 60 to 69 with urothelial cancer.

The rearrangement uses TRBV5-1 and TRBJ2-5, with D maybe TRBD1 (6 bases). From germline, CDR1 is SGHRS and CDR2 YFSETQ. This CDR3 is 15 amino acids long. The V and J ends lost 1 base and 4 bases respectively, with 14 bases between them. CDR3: CASSLQGSALETQYF. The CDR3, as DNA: TGCGCCAGCAGCTTGCAGGGGTCGGCCTTAGAGACCCAGTACTTC.

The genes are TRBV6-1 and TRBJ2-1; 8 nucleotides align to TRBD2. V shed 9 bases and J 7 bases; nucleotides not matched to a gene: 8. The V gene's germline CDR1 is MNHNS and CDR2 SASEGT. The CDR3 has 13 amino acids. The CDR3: CASQRGGRNEQFF. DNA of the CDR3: TGTGCCAGTCAACGGGGGGGCAGGAATGAGCAGTTCTTC.

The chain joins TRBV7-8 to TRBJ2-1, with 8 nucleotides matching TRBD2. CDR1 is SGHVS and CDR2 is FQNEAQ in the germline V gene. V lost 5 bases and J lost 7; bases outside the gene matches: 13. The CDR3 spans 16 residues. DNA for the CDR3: TGTGCCAGCAGCCACCCGGGACTAGTCATGATGAATGAGCAGTTCTTC. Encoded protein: CASSHPGLVMMNEQFF.

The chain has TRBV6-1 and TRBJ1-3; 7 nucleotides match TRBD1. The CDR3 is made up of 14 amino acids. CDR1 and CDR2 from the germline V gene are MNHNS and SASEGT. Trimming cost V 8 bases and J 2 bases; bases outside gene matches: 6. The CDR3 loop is CASLFGQAGNTIYF. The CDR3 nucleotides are TGTGCCAGCCTATTCGGACAGGCTGGAAACACCATATATTTT.

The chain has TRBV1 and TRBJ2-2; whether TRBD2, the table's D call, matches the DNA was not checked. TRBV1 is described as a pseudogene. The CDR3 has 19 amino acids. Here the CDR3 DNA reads TGCACCAGCAGCCATCCCACTAGGGGACTAGCGGGGGTGGACGGGGAGCTGTTTTTT. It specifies CTSSHPTRGLAGVDGELFF.

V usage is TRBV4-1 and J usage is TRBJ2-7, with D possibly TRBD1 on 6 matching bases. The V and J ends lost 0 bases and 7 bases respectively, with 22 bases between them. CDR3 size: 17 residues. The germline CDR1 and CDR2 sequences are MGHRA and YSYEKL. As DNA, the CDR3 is TGCGCCAGCAGCCAAGAGATTGGGACATCCACTGGGCTGGAGCAGTACTTC. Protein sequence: CASSQEIGTSTGLEQYF.

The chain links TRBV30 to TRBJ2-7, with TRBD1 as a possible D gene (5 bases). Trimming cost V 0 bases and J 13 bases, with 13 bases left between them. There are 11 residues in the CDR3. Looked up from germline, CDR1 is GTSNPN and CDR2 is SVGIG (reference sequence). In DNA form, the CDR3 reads TGTGCCTGGAGTGTACTCAGGGAATCTTACTTC. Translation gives CAWSVLRESYF.

The CDR3 DNA reads as TGTGCCTGGAGTATACGGTCCCGGGACAGGGACTTTAACTATGGCTACACCTTC. As protein: CAWSIRSRDRDFNYGYTF. The rearrangement links TRBV30 to TRBJ1-2, with 9 nucleotides matching TRBD1. The CDR3 runs 18 residues. The germline CDR1 and CDR2 sequences are GTSNPN and SVGIG (reference sequence). V shed 2 bases and J 1 base; nucleotides not matched to a gene: 14.

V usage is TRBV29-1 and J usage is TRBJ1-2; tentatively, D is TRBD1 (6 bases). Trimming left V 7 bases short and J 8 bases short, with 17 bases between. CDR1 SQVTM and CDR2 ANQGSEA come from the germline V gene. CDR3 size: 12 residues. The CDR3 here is CSARGGGGGYTF. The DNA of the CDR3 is TGCAGCGCTCGAGGGGGGGGCGGCGGCTACACCTTC.

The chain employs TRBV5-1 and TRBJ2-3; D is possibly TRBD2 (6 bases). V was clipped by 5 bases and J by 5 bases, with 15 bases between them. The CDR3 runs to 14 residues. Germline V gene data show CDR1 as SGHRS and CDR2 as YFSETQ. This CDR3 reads CASREGYNKDTQYF. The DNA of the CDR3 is TGCGCCAGCAGGGAGGGATATAACAAAGATACGCAGTATTTT.

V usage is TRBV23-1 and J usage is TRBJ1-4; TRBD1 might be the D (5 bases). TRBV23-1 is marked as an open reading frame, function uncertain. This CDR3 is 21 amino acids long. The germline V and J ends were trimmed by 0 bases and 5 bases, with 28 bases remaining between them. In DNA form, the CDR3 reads TGCGCCAGCAGTCAATCAGGACCAGACATGGGGGTGATGGAGGGGAATGAAAAACTGTTTTTT. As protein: CASSQSGPDMGVMEGNEKLFF.

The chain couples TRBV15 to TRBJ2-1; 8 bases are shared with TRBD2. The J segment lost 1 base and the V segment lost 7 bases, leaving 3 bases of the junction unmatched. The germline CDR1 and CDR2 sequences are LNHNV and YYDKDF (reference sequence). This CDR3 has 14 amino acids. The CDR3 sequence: CATKSGGSYNEQFF. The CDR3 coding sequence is TGTGCCACCAAGAGCGGGGGATCCTACAATGAGCAGTTCTTC.

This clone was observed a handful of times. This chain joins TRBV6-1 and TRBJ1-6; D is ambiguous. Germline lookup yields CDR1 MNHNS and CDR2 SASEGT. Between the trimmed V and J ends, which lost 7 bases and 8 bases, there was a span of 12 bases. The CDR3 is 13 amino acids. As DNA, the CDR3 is TGTGCCAGCACTGGCAGGCTTGATTCACCCCTCCACTTT. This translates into CASTGRLDSPLHF.

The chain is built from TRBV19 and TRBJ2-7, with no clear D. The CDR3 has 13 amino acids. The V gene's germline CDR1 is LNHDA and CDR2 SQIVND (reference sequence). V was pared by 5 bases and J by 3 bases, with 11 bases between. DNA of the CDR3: TGTGCCAGTAGTTTGGGCCCCTTCTACGAGCAGTACTTC. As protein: CASSLGPFYEQYF.